This T cell receptor (beta chain) was observed in a study of vaccination and CD4 T cells after COVID-19. With regard to this clonotype: What it binds is not known.

Per germline, CDR1 MNHNS and CDR2 SASEGT. The V gene lost 5 bases and the J gene lost 0 bases, with 8 bases spanning the gap. The CDR3 is 13 amino acids. Treatment of the sample: roughly nine-day PBMC culture with coronavirus spike peptide pools or control peptides (ViraFEST assay). An unexposed donor provided the CD4+ T cells, which were collected before the COVID-19 pandemic (2011-2018). Using peptide pools, antigen-specific T cells were expanded in ViraFEST before TCRs were sequenced. With the Oncomine TCR Beta short-read assay, DNA from cultured CD4+ T cells was sequenced. TCRdb redid the calling of the PCR reads with MiXCR, one entry per CDR3 protein. The table has about 4,000 distinct CDR3 sequences, roughly two thirds seen once. Points from the study as a whole: Within the convalescent patients, spike mono-reactivity was found in 304 of 307 vaccine-specific clones.

The sample consisted of CD4+ T cells from blood, cultured in vitro. This clonotype was obtained from a human donor in good health. This chain connects TRBV6-1 to TRBJ2-7; possibly TRBD2 for D (6 bases). The CDR3 nucleotides are TGTGCCAGCAGTACCGGGAGCTCCTACGAGCAGTACTTC. It specifies CASSTGSSYEQYF.